This T cell receptor beta chain stems from a study of early T cells in non-severe SARS-CoV-2 infection. Study-level background: From unsorted whole blood, bulk RNA was sequenced, and the chains remained unpaired. Study results and caveats: Matching against VDJdb likely underestimated virus-specific expansions, favoring anti-spike CD8.

Attachment of unique molecular identifiers to individual cDNA molecules was performed. From the 5' RACE reads, TCRdb called clonotypes with MiXCR, one entry per CDR3 protein. The sample records around 110,000 distinct CDR3 sequences, approximately 12% being singletons. The CDR3 spans 15 residues. CDR1 is LGHNA, CDR2 YSLEER, per germline. J was trimmed by 7 bases and V by 0 bases; bases with no gene match: 6. There are many counts of this clonotype. Its specificity is unknown. This clonotype originated in an adult who was a healthcare worker with PCR-confirmed SARS-CoV-2 infection or an uninfected control (not recorded which). The V and J genes are TRBV4-3 and TRBJ1-5; 7 bases agree with TRBD1. The material sequenced was whole blood. Here the CDR3 reads CASSQETGEEQPQHF. Written as DNA, the CDR3 is TGCGCCAGCAGCCAAGAAACAGGGGAGGAACAGCCCCAGCATTTT.